This section outlines one T cell receptor beta chain sequence together with its context. The CDR3 covers 17 residues. V dropped 6 bases and J dropped 0; count of bases not matched to a gene: 11. The germline gives CDR1 LNHDA, CDR2 SQIVND (reference sequence). Each PCR received spiked synthetic TCR analog templates. Generated by immunoSEQ multiplex PCR, the TCRdb table keeps only in-frame clones and is missing some. The table shows tens of thousands of clones, with 87% occurring only once. The record originates from a study of PD-L1 blockade in urothelial cancer. Whole-study context: Male sex and bladder-origin urothelial cancer characterized about 90% of the roughly 30 patients. The study recovered a median of 141,255 T cells per blood sample.

Here the sequenced sample was PBMCs, taken around atezolizumab (anti-PD-L1) treatment. The V gene is TRBV19, the J gene TRBJ1-5, with 7 bases lining up with TRBD1. The TCR was taken from a man in his sixties with urothelial cancer. The CDR3 DNA reads TGTGCCAGTAGATACGTCCGGGACAGAAATAGCAATCAGCCCCAGCATTTT. Residues: CASRYVRDRNSNQPQHF.